A single sample is the source of the 25 T cell receptor beta chains below, sequenced in a study of T cell responses to AZD1222 COVID-19 vaccine. Data came from immunoSEQ multiplex PCR; TCRdb stores just in-frame clones and leaves some out. The top ten clones hold around 10% of a sample with about 84,000 clones, approximately 85% of them seen once. The sequences come from peripheral blood, collected 28 days after the second AZD1222 dose. The receptors were gathered from an adult who received the AZD1222 COVID-19 vaccine.

The gene calls are TRBV7-9 and TRBJ1-2; the D gene is possibly TRBD1 (6 bases). The V and J ends lost 5 bases and 6 bases respectively, with 13 bases between them. The CDR3 totals 13 residues. Germline V CDR1 and CDR2: SEHNR, FQNEAQ (reference sequence). In nucleotides, the CDR3 is TGTGCCAGCAGCAATCGGGAGGGGGATGGCTACACCTTC. As protein: CASSNREGDGYTF. Complete variable domain (other parts from reference TRBV7-9 and TRBJ1-2): DTGVSQNPRHKITKRGQNVTFRCDPISEHNRLYWYRQTLGQGPEFLTYFQNEAQLEKSRLLSDRFSAERPKGSFSTLEIQRTEQGDSAMYLCASSNREGDGYTFGSGTRLTVV.

The chain recombines TRBV6-2 or TRBV6-3 with TRBJ2-3, with D uncertain. CDR3 length: 13 residues. With 5 bases removed from V and 3 bases from J, the gap between germline ends came to 9 bases. Germline V gene lookup returns CDR1 MNHEY and CDR2 SVGEGT. The DNA of the CDR3 is TGTGCCAGCAGTCCATCCCCAACAGATACGCAGTATTTT. Its protein product is CASSPSPTDTQYF.

The chain employs TRBV19 and TRBJ1-5; D is uncertain. Deletions cut 10 bases from V and 2 bases from J, with 21 bases between. This CDR3 has 16 residues. Germline V CDR1 and CDR2: LNHDA, SQIVND (reference sequence). Here the CDR3 DNA reads TGTGCCACCAGAGGATATGGGAAGGTCGGCAATCAGCCCCAGCATTTT. This encodes CATRGYGKVGNQPQHF.

The rearrangement links TRBV3-1 (or the pseudogene TRBV3-2) to TRBJ2-2, with D perhaps matching TRBD2 (7 bases). Germline V gene lookup returns CDR1 LGHDT and CDR2 YNNKEL (reference sequence). Trimming stripped 8 bases from V and 2 bases from J, with 12 bases between. The CDR3 sequence is 14 residues long. The CDR3 loop is CASGRGANTGELFF. The CDR3 nucleotides read TGTGCCAGCGGACGGGGGGCAAACACCGGGGAGCTGTTTTTT.

The V gene is TRBV7-2, the J gene TRBJ2-5; 7 bases fit TRBD2. J lost 5 bases, V lost 3 bases, and 6 bases had no gene match. The CDR3 contains 14 residues. Germline CDR1 reads SGHTA; CDR2 reads FQGNSA. CDR3 sequence: CASSFLAVGETQYF. CDR3 bases: TGTGCCAGCAGCTTTCTAGCGGTTGGGGAGACCCAGTACTTC.

The CDR3 nucleotides are TGTGCCAGCAGTTACTCGGGACTTATGAACACTGAAGCTTTCTTT. The encoded protein is CASSYSGLMNTEAFF. The chain recombines TRBV6-5 with TRBJ1-1, with D maybe TRBD1 (5 bases). Germline V gene data show CDR1 as MNHEY and CDR2 as SVGAGI. There are 15 residues in the CDR3. The V end lost 0 bases, the J end lost 0 bases, and 8 bases lay between the germline ends.

The CDR3 loop reads CASSLGQGAASVSYEQYF. In DNA, the CDR3 is TGCGCCAGCAGCTTGGGACAGGGGGCGGCATCTGTATCCTACGAGCAGTACTTC. The rearrangement uses TRBV5-1 and TRBJ2-7; 10 bases match TRBD1. Germline V CDR1 and CDR2: SGHRS, YFSETQ. There are 18 residues in the CDR3. V gave up 0 bases and J gave up 1 base; unmatched junction bases: 10.

In this sample, this clone turned up once. The genes are TRBV7-2 and TRBJ2-7, with 7 bases fitting TRBD2. CDR3 length equals 15 residues. In germline, CDR1 is SGHTA, CDR2 FQGNSA. After removal of 5 bases from V and 6 bases from J, the junction contained 13 bases not matched to a gene. CDR3 residues: CASSPGLDVAREQYF. The CDR3 bases are TGTGCCAGCAGCCCAGGACTAGACGTGGCCCGCGAGCAGTACTTC.

The V gene is TRBV11-3, the J gene TRBJ2-3; 10 nucleotides match TRBD2. J lost 8 bases, V lost 5 bases, and 7 bases had no gene match. CDR3 length: 14 amino acids. Germline V lookup: CDR1 SGHNT, CDR2 YENEEA. CDR3 nucleotide sequence: TGTGCCAGCAGCGGACTAGCGGAAGGGGGTACGCAGTATTTT. Its translation is CASSGLAEGGTQYF.

The chain carries TRBV5-6 and TRBJ2-2; D not resolved. The length of the CDR3 is 15 residues. V shed 0 bases and J shed 4 bases, with 10 bases lying between them. CDR1 SGHDT and CDR2 YYEEEE come from the germline V gene. The CDR3 region has the DNA TGTGCCAGCAGCTTGGCCGCGCGGAGCACCGGGGAGCTGTTTTTT. Translating it yields CASSLAARSTGELFF.

This clone was observed once. The chain joins TRBV5-1 to TRBJ1-2; 10 bases align to TRBD1. Germline V lookup: CDR1 SGHRS, CDR2 YFSETQ. V lost 5 bases, J lost 8 bases, and 9 bases stayed unmatched. This CDR3 spans 14 amino acids. This CDR3 is CASSFRQGAEGYTF. The CDR3 DNA sequence: TGCGCCAGCAGTTTCCGACAGGGGGCAGAAGGCTACACCTTC.

This chain uses TRBV7-9 with TRBJ1-2; tentative D call: TRBD1 (5 bases). V lost 6 bases and J lost 7, with 18 bases in between. Germline V gives CDR1 SEHNR, CDR2 FQNEAQ (reference sequence). The length of the CDR3 is 14 residues. The DNA for the CDR3 is TGTGCCAGCAGTAGAGTCAGGGAAGGAGGTGGCTACACCTTC. It translates to CASSRVREGGGYTF.

The V and J genes are TRBV2 and TRBJ2-7; 10 positions match TRBD2. The J segment lost 4 bases and the V segment lost 4 bases, leaving 7 bases of the junction unmatched. From germline, CDR1 is SNHLY and CDR2 FYNNEI. The CDR3 totals 15 residues. The CDR3: CASSVGLAGEYEQYF. CDR3 DNA sequence: TGTGCCAGCAGTGTAGGGCTAGCGGGAGAGTACGAGCAGTACTTC. Together with reference TRBV2 and TRBJ2-7, the CDR3 gives the full variable domain: EPEVTQTPSHQVTQMGQEVILRCVPISNHLYFYWYRQILGQKVEFLVSFYNNEISEKSEIFDDQFSVERPDGSNFTLKIRSTKLEDSAMYFCASSVGLAGEYEQYFGPGTRLTVT.

The chain is built from TRBV7-2 and TRBJ1-1; maybe TRBD1 (5 bases). Germline assignment: CDR1 SGHTA and CDR2 FQGNSA. CDR3 length equals 13 residues. V lost 6 bases and J lost 11, with 19 bases in between. The CDR3 bases are TGTGCCAGCAGACTTAGGTCTTTGGAGGGGGCTTTCTTT. Protein sequence: CASRLRSLEGAFF. The full variable domain, its missing parts supplied by reference TRBV7-2 and TRBJ1-1, is GAGVSQSPSNKVTEKGKDVELRCDPISGHTALYWYRQSLGQGLEFLIYFQGNSAPDKSGLPSDRFSAERTGGSVSTLTIQRTQQEDSAVYLCASRLRSLEGAFFGQGTRLTVV.

The genes are TRBV3-1 (or the pseudogene TRBV3-2) and TRBJ1-1; D gene uncertain. The CDR3 extends over 16 amino acids. CDR1 is LGHDT and CDR2 is YNNKEL in the germline V gene (reference sequence). Deletions cut 4 bases from V and 3 bases from J, with 18 bases between. The CDR3 sequence: CASSPTPTLAYTEAFF. The CDR3 DNA follows: TGTGCCAGCAGCCCGACCCCGACTCTCGCCTACACTGAAGCTTTCTTT.

The chain is built from TRBV19 and TRBJ2-1; TRBD2 aligns across 8 bases. Germline CDR1 is LNHDA and CDR2 is SQIVND (reference sequence). V lost 7 bases to trimming and J lost 3 bases; unmatched junction nucleotides: 14. The CDR3 covers 17 residues. In nucleotides, the CDR3 is TGTGCCAGTAACCCCCGGTCGGGGGGGGCCGGCTACAATGAGCAGTTCTTC. Translation gives CASNPRSGGAGYNEQFF.

In this sample, this clone turned up once. The chain uses TRBV6-6 and TRBJ1-1; D gene unclear. V gave up 0 bases and J gave up 1 base, with 9 bases separating them. This CDR3 comprises 15 residues. Germline lookup yields CDR1 MNHNY and CDR2 SVGAGI (reference sequence). The CDR3 spells CASSYSTLRNTEAFF. The DNA of the CDR3 is TGTGCCAGCAGTTACTCAACGTTAAGGAACACTGAAGCTTTCTTT.

The V call is TRBV6-5, the J call TRBJ1-3; no reliable D call. The germline CDR1 and CDR2 sequences are MNHEY and SVGAGI. The CDR3 contains 15 residues. The V and J ends lost 6 bases and 0 bases respectively, with 12 bases between them. CDR3 sequence: CASSPGQSSGNTIYF. The CDR3 DNA sequence: TGTGCCAGCAGCCCCGGGCAGAGCTCTGGAAACACCATATATTTT.

The DNA of the CDR3 is TGTGCCAGTACGGAAGGGGGGGCCAACTATGGCTACACCTTC. This sequence encodes CASTEGGANYGYTF. The chain couples TRBV19 to TRBJ1-2, with D tentatively TRBD1 (6 bases). Per germline, CDR1 LNHDA and CDR2 SQIVND (reference sequence). This CDR3 is built from 14 residues. The V end lost 7 bases, the J end lost 2 bases, and 14 bases lay between the germline ends. Based on the CDR3 plus reference TRBV19 and TRBJ1-2, the full variable domain is DGGITQSPKYLFRKEGQNVTLSCEQNLNHDAMYWYRQDPGQGLRLIYYSQIVNDFQKGDIAEGYSVSREKKESFPLTVTSAQKNPTAFYLCASTEGGANYGYTFGSGTRLTVV.

V usage is TRBV6-6 and J usage is TRBJ1-5, with a weak D call TRBD1 (5 bases). V dropped 6 bases and J dropped 4 bases, with 16 bases sitting between them. Germline V gene sequence: CDR1 MNHNY, CDR2 SVGAGI (reference sequence). CDR3 length equals 15 residues. The CDR3 region has the DNA TGTGCCAGCAGGACCGGGGGTGGTAGAAATCAGCCCCAGCATTTT. It translates to CASRTGGGRNQPQHF.

The gene calls are TRBV28 and TRBJ2-3; the match to TRBD2 covers 8 bases. Germline V gene sequence: CDR1 MDHEN, CDR2 SYDVKM. V shed 10 bases and J 5 bases; nucleotides not matched to a gene: 14. This CDR3 comprises 15 residues. This CDR3 is CAIRRERELVDTQYF. CDR3 DNA sequence: TGTGCCATCCGCCGGGAGCGGGAGTTGGTAGATACGCAGTATTTT.

The rearrangement uses TRBV5-1 and TRBJ1-1, with D unclear. V lost 2 bases to trimming and J lost 5 bases, with 10 bases between them. The V gene's germline CDR1 is SGHRS and CDR2 YFSETQ. The CDR3 spans 13 residues. CDR3 sequence (DNA): TGCGCCAGCAGCTTAGAGGGAGGGACTGAAGCTTTCTTT. It specifies CASSLEGGTEAFF.

There are a few counts of this clone. The chain links TRBV19 to TRBJ2-7; D is perhaps TRBD1 (6 bases). This CDR3 contains 14 residues. Germline V CDR1 and CDR2: LNHDA, SQIVND (reference sequence). Trimming took 2 bases from V and 1 from J, leaving 9 bases between them. The CDR3 is CASSIRQESYEQYF. The CDR3 DNA follows: TGTGCCAGTAGTATAAGACAGGAGTCCTACGAGCAGTACTTC.

The chain recombines TRBV6-6 with TRBJ1-2, with a tentative D call TRBD1 (5 bases). The CDR3 covers 17 residues. From germline, CDR1 is MNHNY and CDR2 SVGAGI (reference sequence). The V end lost 5 bases, the J end lost 0 bases, and 19 bases lay between the germline ends. CDR3 bases: TGTGCCAGCAGTCCCCGACAGCCTACGATTTCTAACTATGGCTACACCTTC. Translation gives CASSPRQPTISNYGYTF.

About this clone itself: Compared with germline, one end of the junction differs, possibly owing to a read error. The rearrangement links TRBV12-3 or TRBV12-4 to TRBJ1-2; a possible D gene is TRBD1 (5 bases). This CDR3 is built from 13 residues. Here the CDR3 DNA reads TGTGCCAGCAGTTTGGCAGGGAACTATGGCTACACCTTT. As protein: CASSLAGNYGYTF.